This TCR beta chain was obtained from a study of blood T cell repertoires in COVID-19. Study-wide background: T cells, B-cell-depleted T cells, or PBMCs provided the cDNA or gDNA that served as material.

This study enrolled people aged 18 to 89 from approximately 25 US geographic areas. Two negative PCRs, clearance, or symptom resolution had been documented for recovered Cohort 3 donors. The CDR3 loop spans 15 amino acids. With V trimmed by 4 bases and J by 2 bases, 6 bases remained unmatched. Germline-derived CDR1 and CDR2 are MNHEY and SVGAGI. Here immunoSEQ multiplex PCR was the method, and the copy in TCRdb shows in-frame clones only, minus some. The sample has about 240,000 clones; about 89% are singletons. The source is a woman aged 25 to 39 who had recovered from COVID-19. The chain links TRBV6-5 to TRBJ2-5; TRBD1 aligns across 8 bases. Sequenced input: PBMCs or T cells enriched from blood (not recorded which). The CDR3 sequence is CASSSPRTGQETQYF. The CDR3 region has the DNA TGTGCCAGCAGTTCACCTCGGACAGGGCAAGAGACCCAGTACTTC.